Presented here are 30 T cell receptor beta chains from one specimen sequenced in a study of T cell responses to AZD1222 COVID-19 vaccine. Profiled with immunoSEQ multiplex PCR; TCRdb holds only in-frame clones, not every one. This sample's clone table lists about 140,000 clones. The source material was peripheral blood. All receptors come from an adult in good health.

The CDR3 reads CASSPAGSYGYTF. The CDR3 bases are TGTGCCAGCAGCCCCGCAGGAAGCTATGGCTACACCTTC. The chain joins TRBV6-4 to TRBJ1-2; D is ambiguous. CDR3 length equals 13 residues. CDR1 and CDR2 from the germline V gene are MRHNA and SNTAGT. V lost 6 bases, J lost 4 bases, and 12 bases lay in between.

The CDR3 DNA reads TGTGCCAGCAGCCCTTTACAGGGAGTTTTCAATGAGCAGTTCTTC. It specifies CASSPLQGVFNEQFF. The chain uses TRBV11-2 and TRBJ2-1; D is perhaps TRBD1 (6 bases). The CDR3 spans 15 residues. Trimming removed 5 bases at V and 6 bases at J, with 17 bases between. Germline loops: CDR1 SGHAT, CDR2 FQNNGV.

The chain has TRBV5-1 and TRBJ2-5; TRBD1 is a possible D gene (6 bases). The V end was cut by 4 bases, the J end by 5 bases, with 15 bases between. The CDR3 runs to 14 residues. Germline V gene lookup returns CDR1 SGHRS and CDR2 YFSETQ. The CDR3 loop reads CASSPTGFGETQYF. CDR3 DNA sequence: TGCGCCAGCAGCCCCACAGGGTTTGGGGAGACCCAGTACTTC. The variable domain in full, with the rest retrieved from reference TRBV5-1 and TRBJ2-5, is KAGVTQTPRYLIKTRGQQVTLSCSPISGHRSVSWYQQTPGQGLQFLFEYFSETQRNKGNFPGRFSGRQFSNSRSEMNVSTLELGDSALYLCASSPTGFGETQYFGPGTRLLVL.

The chain recombines TRBV6-1 with TRBJ1-2; TRBD1 aligns across 11 bases. Looked up from germline, CDR1 is MNHNS and CDR2 is SASEGT. J was trimmed by 5 bases and V by 1 base; bases with no gene match: 0. The length of the CDR3 is 14 residues. CDR3 residues: CASSEGDRGYGYTF. DNA for the CDR3: TGTGCCAGCAGTGAAGGGGACAGGGGGTATGGCTACACCTTC.

The chain joins TRBV6-1 to TRBJ1-2; maybe TRBD1 (6 bases). The V end lost 2 bases, the J end lost 4 bases, and 14 bases lay between the germline ends. Germline CDR1 MNHNS, CDR2 SASEGT. CDR3 length: 15 residues. The CDR3 bases are TGTGCCAGCAGTGAAATGACAGGAAGGGCCTATGGCTACACCTTC. This codes for CASSEMTGRAYGYTF.

The chain employs TRBV3-1 (or the pseudogene TRBV3-2) and TRBJ2-5; D perhaps matches TRBD2 (5 bases). Germline V CDR1 and CDR2: LGHDT, YNNKEL (reference sequence). The CDR3 is 11 residues long. V dropped 1 base and J dropped 9 bases, with 6 bases sitting between them. CDR3 in amino acids: CASSQGAAQYF. The DNA of the CDR3 is TGTGCCAGCAGCCAAGGAGCGGCCCAGTACTTC.

This sequence joins TRBV5-6 and TRBJ1-1; unclear D gene. V was cut by 0 bases and J by 1 base, with 13 bases left in between. This CDR3 contains 16 residues. Looked up from germline, CDR1 is SGHDT and CDR2 is YYEEEE. In nucleotides, the CDR3 is TGTGCCAGCAGCTTGGATGCGAAAACGGGGAACACTGAAGCTTTCTTT. It is translated as CASSLDAKTGNTEAFF.

This sequence joins TRBV7-2 and TRBJ2-3; D gene ambiguous. The CDR3 extends over 17 amino acids. The V and J ends lost 1 base and 0 bases respectively, with 14 bases between them. The germline CDR1 and CDR2 sequences are SGHTA and FQGNSA. The CDR3 nucleotides are TGTGCCAGCAGCTTAGTAGCTACTCAAACTAGCACAGATACGCAGTATTTT. It codes for CASSLVATQTSTDTQYF.

This chain links TRBV7-2 with TRBJ2-7; no definite D call. Between the trimmed V and J ends, which lost 1 base and 1 base, there was a span of 11 bases. Per germline, CDR1 SGHTA and CDR2 FQGNSA. The CDR3 is 15 amino acids. CDR3: CASSLGGSTSYEQYF. The DNA for the CDR3 is TGTGCCAGCAGCTTAGGAGGTAGCACTTCCTACGAGCAGTACTTC.

As DNA, the CDR3 is TGTGCCAGCAGCGTCACGGGGGCCTCCTACAATGAGCAGTTCTTC. Encoded protein: CASSVTGASYNEQFF. The gene calls are TRBV9 and TRBJ2-1; D possibly matches TRBD1 or TRBD2 (6 bases each). The germline V gene encodes CDR1 SGDLS and CDR2 YYNGEE. The CDR3 is 15 amino acids. V was pared by 2 bases and J by 0 bases, with 9 bases between.

The chain is built from TRBV29-1 and TRBJ1-5; TRBD1 might be the D (6 bases). The CDR3 is 13 residues long. Trimming removed 4 bases from V and 7 bases from J, with 14 bases in between. Germline lookup yields CDR1 SQVTM and CDR2 ANQGSEA. Here the CDR3 DNA reads TGCAGCGTTGGGCAGGGGAGAGAACAGCCCCAGCATTTT. Protein: CSVGQGREQPQHF. Drawing the rest from reference TRBV29-1 and TRBJ1-5, the complete variable domain is SAVISQKPSRDICQRGTSLTIQCQVDSQVTMMFWYRQQPGQSLTLIATANQGSEATYESGFVIDKFPISRPNLTFSTLTVSNMSPEDSSIYLCSVGQGREQPQHFGDGTRLSIL.

The gene calls are TRBV7-2 and TRBJ2-3; 12 nucleotides match TRBD2. CDR3 length: 19 amino acids. The V and J ends lost 5 bases and 0 bases, in that order; junction bases with no gene match: 12. Per the germline V gene, CDR1 is SGHTA and CDR2 is FQGNSA. The DNA of the CDR3 is TGTGCCAGCAGCATTAGAGGACTAGCGGGGCGCTCTAGCACAGATACGCAGTATTTT. It translates to CASSIRGLAGRSSTDTQYF.

This rearrangement joins TRBV6-1 to TRBJ1-5; weak D call: TRBD1 (5 bases). CDR1 MNHNS and CDR2 SASEGT come from the germline V gene. V lost 4 bases and J lost 0, with 13 bases in between. The CDR3 consists of 16 residues. This chain's CDR3 is CASSGSGRNSNQPQHF. The CDR3 DNA sequence: TGTGCCAGCAGTGGATCGGGACGGAATAGCAATCAGCCCCAGCATTTT.

The V and J genes are TRBV5-1 and TRBJ1-1; D is perhaps TRBD1 (6 bases). Germline CDR1 is SGHRS and CDR2 is YFSETQ. V was trimmed by 4 bases and J by 2 bases, leaving 24 bases between them. The CDR3 length is 18 residues. CDR3 coding DNA: TGCGCCAGCAGCCGGGACCGCGAGACTATAGGGACAAACACTGAAGCTTTCTTT. Its translation: CASSRDRETIGTNTEAFF. Based on the CDR3 plus reference TRBV5-1 and TRBJ1-1, the full variable domain is KAGVTQTPRYLIKTRGQQVTLSCSPISGHRSVSWYQQTPGQGLQFLFEYFSETQRNKGNFPGRFSGRQFSNSRSEMNVSTLELGDSALYLCASSRDRETIGTNTEAFFGQGTRLTVV.

This chain connects TRBV13 to TRBJ2-1; 9 bases align to TRBD2. With 0 bases clipped from V and 8 bases from J, the junction kept 14 bases outside the gene matches. The germline CDR1 and CDR2 sequences are PRHDT and FYEKMQ (reference sequence). The CDR3 runs to 18 residues. CDR3 protein: CASSLGVSGGTLLDEQFF. CDR3 nucleotide sequence: TGTGCCAGCAGCTTAGGCGTGAGCGGGGGGACCCTCCTCGATGAGCAGTTCTTC.

The chain uses TRBV7-6 and TRBJ2-5; unclear D gene. This CDR3 comprises 16 residues. Germline loops: CDR1 SGHVS, CDR2 FNYEAQ. The V gene lost 2 bases and the J gene lost 5 bases, with 18 bases spanning the gap. The CDR3 DNA is TGTGCCAGCAGCTTACCTCCTGGACCCCCTCGGGAGACCCAGTACTTC. Encoded protein: CASSLPPGPPRETQYF.

The DNA for the CDR3 is TGTGCCTGGAGTCCAGGGGGCATTTCAAACGAGCAGTACTTC. Its translation: CAWSPGGISNEQYF. This chain joins TRBV30 and TRBJ2-7, with TRBD1 matching over 8 bases. The CDR3 is 14 amino acids. Germline lookup yields CDR1 GTSNPN and CDR2 SVGIG (reference sequence). V lost 2 bases, J lost 5 bases, and 8 bases stayed unmatched.

V and J are TRBV7-9 and TRBJ1-1; no reliable D call. Germline CDR1 is SEHNR and CDR2 is FQNEAQ (reference sequence). The CDR3 spans 14 residues. Trimming cost V 0 bases and J 0 bases, with 5 bases left between them. CDR3 residues: CASSLASVNTEAFF. CDR3 coding DNA: TGTGCCAGCAGCTTAGCGTCAGTGAACACTGAAGCTTTCTTT.

The V call is TRBV6-5, the J call TRBJ1-5, with a tentative D call TRBD1 (6 bases). The CDR3 covers 14 residues. V was trimmed by 5 bases and J by 5 bases, leaving 13 bases between them. Germline CDR1 and CDR2: MNHEY and SVGAGI. The CDR3 reads CASSPQGPHQPQHF. The CDR3 DNA reads TGTGCCAGCAGTCCCCAGGGGCCCCATCAGCCCCAGCATTTT.

This sequence joins TRBV3-1 (or the pseudogene TRBV3-2) and TRBJ1-2; the D gene is possibly TRBD1 (5 bases). The CDR3 is made up of 15 amino acids. CDR1 is LGHDT and CDR2 is YNNKEL in the germline V gene (reference sequence). V was clipped by 5 bases and J by 8 bases, with 21 bases between them. In DNA form, the CDR3 reads TGTGCCAGCAGCGACTTGCTAGGGGACCTGAAGGGCTACACCTTC. Translated, it gives CASSDLLGDLKGYTF.

V and J are TRBV3-1 (or the pseudogene TRBV3-2) and TRBJ1-5, with TRBD1 matching 9 bases. Trimming cost V 4 bases and J 4 bases; bases outside gene matches: 5. CDR1 LGHDT and CDR2 YNNKEL come from the germline V gene (reference sequence). The length of the CDR3 is 15 residues. CDR3 sequence: CASSPRTGDNQPQHF. DNA for the CDR3: TGTGCCAGCAGCCCAAGGACAGGGGATAATCAGCCCCAGCATTTT.

This chain uses TRBV11-3 with TRBJ2-7; 8 nucleotides align to TRBD1. Germline V CDR1 and CDR2: SGHNT, YENEEA. CDR3 length equals 14 residues. Losses at the gene ends were 5 bases for V and 2 bases for J; bases not matched to a gene: 5. CDR3 region: CASSPGQAPYEQYF. CDR3 DNA: TGTGCCAGCAGCCCGGGACAGGCGCCCTACGAGCAGTACTTC. Combining the CDR3 with reference TRBV11-3 and TRBJ2-7 gives the whole variable domain EAGVVQSPRYKIIEKKQPVAFWCNPISGHNTLYWYLQNLGQGPELLIRYENEEAVDDSQLPKDRFSAERLKGVDSTLKIQPAELGDSAVYLCASSPGQAPYEQYFGPGTRLTVT.

The V and J genes are TRBV2 and TRBJ2-7; no reliable D call. CDR3 size: 12 residues. Germline V gene data show CDR1 as SNHLY and CDR2 as FYNNEI. Deletions cut 1 base from V and 4 bases from J, with 5 bases between. CDR3 sequence: CASSEGGYEQYF. For the CDR3, the DNA is TGTGCCAGCAGTGAAGGAGGTTACGAGCAGTACTTC.

The rearrangement uses TRBV6-5 and TRBJ1-3, with 8 nucleotides matching TRBD1. The length of the CDR3 is 14 residues. After removal of 6 bases from V and 5 bases from J, the junction contained 6 bases not matched to a gene. The V gene's germline CDR1 is MNHEY and CDR2 SVGAGI. The CDR3 loop reads CASSRTGSRNTIYF. As DNA, the CDR3 is TGTGCCAGCAGCCGGACAGGGAGTAGAAACACCATATATTTT.

The gene calls are TRBV4-1 and TRBJ2-7, with a tentative D call TRBD1 (5 bases). The CDR3 is 12 amino acids. Per the germline V gene, CDR1 is MGHRA and CDR2 is YSYEKL. Trimming removed 0 bases from V and 5 bases from J, with 5 bases in between. The CDR3 region has the DNA TGCGCCAGCAGCCAAGAAGGGGACGAGCAGTACTTC. It specifies CASSQEGDEQYF.

The genes are TRBV6-6 and TRBJ1-1; D is unresolved. With 3 bases removed from V and 3 bases from J, the gap between germline ends came to 8 bases. In germline, CDR1 is MNHNY, CDR2 SVGAGI (reference sequence). The length of the CDR3 is 13 residues. CDR3 protein: CASSYGEDTEAFF. CDR3 nucleotides: TGTGCCAGCAGTTATGGGGAGGACACTGAAGCTTTCTTT.

The V and J genes are TRBV2 and TRBJ1-4; D is unresolved. Germline loops: CDR1 SNHLY, CDR2 FYNNEI. V was clipped by 3 bases and J by 5 bases, with 7 bases between them. CDR3 length: 13 amino acids. This CDR3 is CASSDVANEKLFF. In nucleotides, the CDR3 is TGTGCCAGCAGTGATGTGGCGAATGAAAAACTGTTTTTT.

The rearrangement links TRBV15 to TRBJ1-1; D remains unclear. Trimming removed 0 bases at V and 5 bases at J, with 13 bases between. CDR3 length: 15 residues. Germline loops: CDR1 LNHNV, CDR2 YYDKDF (reference sequence). CDR3: CATSRDRHTGTEAFF. The DNA of the CDR3 is TGTGCCACCAGCAGAGATCGTCACACTGGTACTGAAGCTTTCTTT.

The J gene is TRBJ1-1, the V gene TRBV5-1, with a weak D call TRBD1 (5 bases). The CDR3 consists of 15 residues. The germline CDR1 and CDR2 sequences are SGHRS and YFSETQ. V was shortened by 0 bases and J by 2 bases, with 11 bases between the two germline ends. The CDR3 region has the DNA TGCGCCAGCAGCTTGGTTTTGGGGGGAAACACTGAAGCTTTCTTT. Its translation: CASSLVLGGNTEAFF.

V usage is TRBV6-5 and J usage is TRBJ1-6; D not resolved. Deletions cut 2 bases from V and 3 bases from J, with 11 bases between. Germline CDR1 and CDR2: MNHEY and SVGAGI. This CDR3 spans 16 amino acids. In nucleotides, the CDR3 is TGTGCCAGCAGTTACACCGGACGGAACTATAATTCACCCCTCCACTTT. It is translated as CASSYTGRNYNSPLHF.